This T cell receptor beta chain was retrieved from a study of blood T cell repertoires in COVID-19. V was pared by 2 bases and J by 6 bases, with 10 bases between. Germline loops: CDR1 MDHEN, CDR2 SYDVKM. The CDR3 loop spans 13 amino acids. Authors' data handling: Estimates of nucleated cell counts were drawn from the amplification of reference gene primers. Repertoires were generated with immunoSEQ multiplex PCR, while TCRdb's copy carries only in-frame clones and drops some. V and J calls and clone size are as listed in that table; D and trimming were resolved from the DNA. This sample has some 300,000 clones, with under 90% found just once. The cohort comprised adults aged roughly 18 to 100 years residing in about 25 US areas. Donors were grouped by their self-reported clinical history. Exposed participants encountered a COVID-19 case during the 2 weeks preceding study entry.

This clonotype was obtained from a woman aged 50 to 65 who had been exposed to COVID-19. Sequences were obtained from PBMCs or T cells enriched from blood (not recorded which). J is TRBJ1-2 and V is TRBV28; possibly TRBD1 for D (5 bases). CDR3 nucleotide sequence: TGTGCCAGCAGTTTAAAGGGGTTCCATGGCTACACCTTC. Protein: CASSLKGFHGYTF.